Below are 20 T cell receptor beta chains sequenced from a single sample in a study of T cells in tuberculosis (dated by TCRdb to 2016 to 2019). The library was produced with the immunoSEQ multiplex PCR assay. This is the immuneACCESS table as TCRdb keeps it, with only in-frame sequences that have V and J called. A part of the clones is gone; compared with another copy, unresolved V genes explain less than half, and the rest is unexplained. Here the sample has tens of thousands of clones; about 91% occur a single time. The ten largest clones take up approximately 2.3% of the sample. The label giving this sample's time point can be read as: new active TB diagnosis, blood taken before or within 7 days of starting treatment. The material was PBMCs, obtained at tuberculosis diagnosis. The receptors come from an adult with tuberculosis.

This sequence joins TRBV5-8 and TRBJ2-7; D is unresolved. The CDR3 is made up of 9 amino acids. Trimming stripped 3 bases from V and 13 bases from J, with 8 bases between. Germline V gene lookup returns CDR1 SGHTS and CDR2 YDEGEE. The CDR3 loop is CASSSGPYF. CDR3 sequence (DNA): TGTGCCAGCAGCTCAGGTCCCTACTTC.

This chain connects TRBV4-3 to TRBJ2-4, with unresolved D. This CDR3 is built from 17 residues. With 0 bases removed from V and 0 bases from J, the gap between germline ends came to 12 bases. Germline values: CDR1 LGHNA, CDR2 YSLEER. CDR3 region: CASSQDSRTLAKNIQYF. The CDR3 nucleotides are TGCGCCAGCAGCCAAGACTCGAGAACCTTAGCCAAAAACATTCAGTACTTC.

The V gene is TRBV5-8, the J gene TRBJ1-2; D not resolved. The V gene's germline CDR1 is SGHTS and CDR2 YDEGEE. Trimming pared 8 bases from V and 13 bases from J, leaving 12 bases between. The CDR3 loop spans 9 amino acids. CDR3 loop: CASFTGATF. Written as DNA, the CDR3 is TGTGCCAGTTTTACGGGTGCCACCTTC.

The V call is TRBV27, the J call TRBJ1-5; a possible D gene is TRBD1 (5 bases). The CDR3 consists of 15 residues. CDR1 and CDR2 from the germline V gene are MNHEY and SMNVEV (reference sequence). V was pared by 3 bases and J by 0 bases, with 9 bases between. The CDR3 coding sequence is TGTGCCAGCAGTTTGGAAGGGGTTAGCAATCAGCCCCAGCATTTT. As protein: CASSLEGVSNQPQHF.

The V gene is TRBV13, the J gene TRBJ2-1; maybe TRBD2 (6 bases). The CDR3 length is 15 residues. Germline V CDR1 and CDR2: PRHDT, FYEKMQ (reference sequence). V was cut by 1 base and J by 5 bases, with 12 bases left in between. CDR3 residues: CASSLEWRGNNEQFF. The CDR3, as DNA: TGTGCCAGCAGCTTAGAGTGGCGGGGAAACAATGAGCAGTTCTTC.

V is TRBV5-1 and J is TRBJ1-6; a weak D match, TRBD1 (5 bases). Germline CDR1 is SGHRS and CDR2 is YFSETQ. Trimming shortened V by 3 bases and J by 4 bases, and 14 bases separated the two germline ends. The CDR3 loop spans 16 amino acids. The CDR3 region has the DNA TGCGCCAGCAGCTGGGGCGGGGACGGGTATAATTCACCCCTCCACTTT. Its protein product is CASSWGGDGYNSPLHF.

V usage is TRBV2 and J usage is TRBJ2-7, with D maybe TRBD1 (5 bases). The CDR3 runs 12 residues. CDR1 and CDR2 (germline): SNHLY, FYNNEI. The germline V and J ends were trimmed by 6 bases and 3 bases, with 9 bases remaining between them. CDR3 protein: CASSTGFYEQYF. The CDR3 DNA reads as TGTGCCAGCAGCACAGGATTCTACGAGCAGTACTTC.

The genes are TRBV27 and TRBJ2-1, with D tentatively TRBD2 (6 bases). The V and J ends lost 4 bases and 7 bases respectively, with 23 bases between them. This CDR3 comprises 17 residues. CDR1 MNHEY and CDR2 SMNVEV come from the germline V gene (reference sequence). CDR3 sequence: CASSSSPMRPRGNEQFF. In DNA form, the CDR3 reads TGTGCCAGCAGTTCAAGTCCCATGCGCCCCCGGGGGAATGAGCAGTTCTTC.

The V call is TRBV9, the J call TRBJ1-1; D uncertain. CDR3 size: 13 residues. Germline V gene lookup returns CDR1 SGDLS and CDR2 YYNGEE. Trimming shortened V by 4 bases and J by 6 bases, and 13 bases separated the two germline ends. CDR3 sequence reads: CASSTYGEAEAFF. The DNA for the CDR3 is TGTGCCAGCAGCACATACGGGGAGGCTGAAGCTTTCTTT.

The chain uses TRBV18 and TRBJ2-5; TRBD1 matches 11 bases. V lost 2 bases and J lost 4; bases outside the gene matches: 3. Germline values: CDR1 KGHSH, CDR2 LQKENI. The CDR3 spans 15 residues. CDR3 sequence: CASSPWGTGGETQYF. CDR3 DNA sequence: TGTGCCAGCTCACCATGGGGGACAGGGGGAGAGACCCAGTACTTC.

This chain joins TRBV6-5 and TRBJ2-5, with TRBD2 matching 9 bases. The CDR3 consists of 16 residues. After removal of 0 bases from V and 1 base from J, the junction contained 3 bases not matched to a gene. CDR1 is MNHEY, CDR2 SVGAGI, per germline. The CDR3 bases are TGTGCCAGCAGTTACTCGGCGCGGGGGGGCCAAGAGACCCAGTACTTC. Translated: CASSYSARGGQETQYF.

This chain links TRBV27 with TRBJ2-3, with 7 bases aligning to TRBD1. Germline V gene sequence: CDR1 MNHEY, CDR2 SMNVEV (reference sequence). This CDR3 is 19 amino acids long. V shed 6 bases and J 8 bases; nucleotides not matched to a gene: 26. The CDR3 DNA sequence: TGTGCCAGCAGCGCGCAATCAATCAACAGGGGCCTCCTTGGGGGTACGCAGTATTTT. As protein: CASSAQSINRGLLGGTQYF.

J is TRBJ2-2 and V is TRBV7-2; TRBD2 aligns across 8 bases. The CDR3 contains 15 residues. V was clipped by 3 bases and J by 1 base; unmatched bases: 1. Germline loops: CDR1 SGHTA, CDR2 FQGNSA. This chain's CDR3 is CASSFGGVNTGELFF. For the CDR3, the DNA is TGTGCCAGCAGCTTCGGGGGGGTGAACACCGGGGAGCTGTTTTTT.

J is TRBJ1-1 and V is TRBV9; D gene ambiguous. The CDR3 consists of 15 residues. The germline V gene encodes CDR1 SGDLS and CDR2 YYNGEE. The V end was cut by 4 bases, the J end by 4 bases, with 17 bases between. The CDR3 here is CASSPGGGKATEAFF. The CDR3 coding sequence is TGTGCCAGCAGCCCCGGAGGAGGGAAGGCCACTGAAGCTTTCTTT.

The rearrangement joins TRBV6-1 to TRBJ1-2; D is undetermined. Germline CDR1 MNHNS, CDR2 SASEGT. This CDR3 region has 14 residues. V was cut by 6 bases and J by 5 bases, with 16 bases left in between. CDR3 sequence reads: CASRRDSSQYGYTF. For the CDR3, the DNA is TGTGCCAGCAGGAGAGACTCCTCGCAATATGGCTACACCTTC.

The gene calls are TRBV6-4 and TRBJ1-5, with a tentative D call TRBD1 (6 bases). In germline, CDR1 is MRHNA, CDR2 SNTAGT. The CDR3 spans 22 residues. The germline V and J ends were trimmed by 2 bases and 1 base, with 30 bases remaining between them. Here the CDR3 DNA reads TGTGCCAGCAGTGACAAGATCCGCTACAGGGAGGGACGGCCAATGAGCAATCAGCCCCAGCATTTT. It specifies CASSDKIRYREGRPMSNQPQHF.

The chain's CDR3 is CASSYSWTAYNEQFF. CDR3 sequence (DNA): TGTGCCAGCAGTTACTCGTGGACAGCATACAATGAGCAGTTCTTC. The V call is TRBV6-5, the J call TRBJ2-1, with D tentatively TRBD1 (6 bases). This CDR3 spans 15 amino acids. Trimming took off 0 bases at V and 4 bases at J, with 10 bases between the two ends. The germline V gene has CDR1 MNHEY and CDR2 SVGAGI.

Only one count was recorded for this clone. The chain's CDR3 is CASSLWSGGGYTF. CDR3 nucleotides: TGTGCCAGCAGCTTATGGTCCGGCGGCGGCTACACCTTC. The rearrangement uses TRBV13 and TRBJ1-2; no firm D call. This CDR3 comprises 13 residues. The germline V gene has CDR1 PRHDT and CDR2 FYEKMQ (reference sequence). Trimming took 2 bases from V and 8 from J, leaving 12 bases between them.

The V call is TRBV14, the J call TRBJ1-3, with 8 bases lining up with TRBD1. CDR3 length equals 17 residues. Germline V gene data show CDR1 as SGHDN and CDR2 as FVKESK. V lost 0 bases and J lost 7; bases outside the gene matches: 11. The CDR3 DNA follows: TGTGCCAGCAGCCAAGATTGGCCCCGGACAGGGTTGAACACCATATATTTT. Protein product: CASSQDWPRTGLNTIYF.

The CDR3 DNA reads TGTGCCAGCAGCCTTCCGAGGCGATCCTACAATGAGCAGTTCTTC. It codes for CASSLPRRSYNEQFF. The J gene is TRBJ2-1, the V gene TRBV6-5, with unresolved D. Per germline, CDR1 MNHEY and CDR2 SVGAGI. Trimming took off 6 bases at V and 1 base at J, with 13 bases between the two ends. The CDR3 consists of 15 residues.